This T cell receptor beta chain was identified during a study of human T cells and chemical hapten exposure. At the level of the study: Across samples, TCR yields varied, mostly owing to small differences in pooled library volumes.

The time point is: pre-sensitization, week 0. The sample's treatment: therapeutic diphenylcyclopropenone sensitization with weekly scalp DPC. Unique molecular identifiers were attached to individual cDNA molecules during library preparation. Authors' processing steps: Per-sample TCR counts ranged from about 20,000 to 700,000, median around 100,000. In TCRdb, the RACE reads were re-called with MiXCR into one record per CDR3 protein. Here the V and J calls rest on TCRdb's processing, not on the authors' analysis. The data contain over 300,000 distinct CDR3 sequences, more than 4.5% of them singletons. This clonotype has a count of ten or more. V trimming: 3 bases; J trimming: 5 bases; junction bases outside the gene matches: 6. The CDR3 is made up of 15 amino acids. CDR1 SGHRS and CDR2 YFSETQ come from the germline V gene.

This specimen was whole blood, taken in connection with sensitization to the hapten diphenylcyclopropenone (DPC). This receptor was identified in a woman aged 45-65 years with alopecia areata. Some clones in this sample may be carry-over from other donors' samples. The chain has TRBV5-1 and TRBJ2-1, with TRBD1 matching over 9 bases. In DNA form, the CDR3 reads TGCGCCAGCAGCTCCGGGACAGGGTCCCACAATGAGCAGTTCTTC. It yields the protein CASSSGTGSHNEQFF. The full variable domain, rest sourced from reference TRBV5-1 and TRBJ2-1, is KAGVTQTPRYLIKTRGQQVTLSCSPISGHRSVSWYQQTPGQGLQFLFEYFSETQRNKGNFPGRFSGRQFSNSRSEMNVSTLELGDSALYLCASSSGTGSHNEQFFGPGTRLTVL.